This entry lists 21 T cell receptor beta chains sequenced from one sample in a study of blood T cell repertoires in COVID-19 (dated by TCRdb to 2020 to 2021). The library came from the immunoSEQ multiplex PCR assay. TCRdb's version of the immuneACCESS table is confined to in-frame rearrangements and falls short of the full clone set. An unresolved V gene accounts for under half of the shortfall where checked; the remainder is of unknown origin. In all, the sample holds some 110,000 clones, and around four fifths of those were seen once. The ten largest clones add up to about 5% of the sample. The sequencing sample was made of peripheral blood. The source of these receptors is a man in his sixties with acute or convalescent COVID-19.

The V gene is TRBV25-1, the J gene TRBJ2-1; TRBD1 matches at 9 bases. The CDR3 is 15 residues long. Germline CDR1 reads MGHDK; CDR2 reads SYGVNS. V dropped 6 bases and J dropped 7; count of bases not matched to a gene: 10. The CDR3 sequence: CASRPQGALVNEQFF. CDR3 nucleotide sequence: TGTGCCAGCAGACCACAGGGGGCGCTTGTTAATGAGCAGTTCTTC.

This clone occurred once. The genes are TRBV5-1 and TRBJ2-5; D not certain. CDR3 length equals 11 residues. V lost 3 bases and J 9 bases, leaving 9 bases between the germline ends. Germline V lookup: CDR1 SGHRS, CDR2 YFSETQ. The DNA for the CDR3 is TGCGCCAGCAGCTCAGACATGTCCCAGTACTTC. Translating gives CASSSDMSQYF.

Note on this clone: The junction differs from germline at one of its ends, possibly a read error. This chain uses TRBV7-7 with TRBJ2-2; maybe TRBD1 (6 bases). Germline lookup yields CDR1 SSHAT and CDR2 FNYEAQ (reference sequence). This CDR3 region has 13 residues. The DNA for the CDR3 is TGTGCTAGCAGCTTAGAACAGGGACGGGAGCTGTTTTTT. This encodes CASSLEQGRELFF.

The V gene is TRBV7-3, the J gene TRBJ1-1; possibly TRBD1 for D (5 bases). The germline gives CDR1 SGHTA, CDR2 FQGTGA. The CDR3 is made up of 16 amino acids. Trimming removed 4 bases from V and 3 bases from J, with 18 bases in between. The CDR3 region is CASSSHRAGLDTEAFF. CDR3 bases: TGTGCCAGCAGCTCCCATCGGGCAGGGCTCGACACTGAAGCTTTCTTT.

CDR3 amino acids: CASSPGTEAFF. CDR3 bases: TGTGCCAGCAGCCCGGGGACTGAAGCTTTCTTT. V and J are TRBV11-2 and TRBJ1-1; D is ambiguous. Germline V gives CDR1 SGHAT, CDR2 FQNNGV. The CDR3 is 11 residues long. Trimming left V 5 bases short and J 5 bases short, with 6 bases between.

The chain joins TRBV11-2 to TRBJ1-3; TRBD1 matches at 7 bases. Germline values: CDR1 SGHAT, CDR2 FQNNGV. The CDR3 totals 17 residues. V shed 2 bases, J shed 3 bases, and the junction held 10 bases outside the gene matches. The DNA for the CDR3 is TGTGCCAGCAGCTTAACAGGGTCAGGGGGAATTGGAAACACCATATATTTT. This sequence encodes CASSLTGSGGIGNTIYF.

J is TRBJ2-6 and V is TRBV18, with D possibly TRBD1 on 5 matching bases. Germline V gene data show CDR1 as KGHSH and CDR2 as LQKENI. The CDR3 runs 14 residues. V dropped 6 bases and J dropped 10 bases, with 16 bases sitting between them. CDR3 amino acids: CASSPEQVENVLTF. CDR3 DNA sequence: TGTGCCAGCTCCCCAGAACAGGTGGAGAACGTCCTGACTTTC.

This chain uses TRBV7-9 with TRBJ2-3; 8 positions match TRBD2. Trimming took 3 bases from V and 3 from J; bases not matched to a gene: 5. The V gene's germline CDR1 is SEHNR and CDR2 FQNEAQ (reference sequence). This CDR3 contains 15 residues. The CDR3 DNA sequence: TGTGCCAGCAGCTTCTCAGCGGGAGAAACAGATACGCAGTATTTT. Its translation is CASSFSAGETDTQYF.

J is TRBJ2-7 and V is TRBV9, with a weak D call TRBD2 (6 bases). Germline lookup yields CDR1 SGDLS and CDR2 YYNGEE. The CDR3 runs to 15 residues. Trimming shortened V by 0 bases and J by 3 bases, and 13 bases separated the two germline ends. The CDR3 nucleotides read TGTGCCAGCAGCGTAGAAGGTAGCGGAGACTACGAGCAGTACTTC. As protein: CASSVEGSGDYEQYF. The entire variable domain, with the rest obtained from reference TRBV9 and TRBJ2-7, is as follows: DSGVTQTPKHLITATGQRVTLRCSPRSGDLSVYWYQQSLDQGLQFLIQYYNGEERAKGNILERFSAQQFPDLHSELNLSSLELGDSALYFCASSVEGSGDYEQYFGPGTRLTVT.

This clone was seen just once. The V call is TRBV5-5, the J call TRBJ1-4; 9 bases align to TRBD1. V trimming: 1 base; J trimming: 6 bases; junction bases outside the gene matches: 4. CDR3 length: 15 residues. From germline, CDR1 is SGHKS and CDR2 YYEKEE (reference sequence). CDR3 protein: CASSLTGGEDEKLFF. CDR3 coding DNA: TGTGCCAGCAGCTTGACAGGGGGCGAGGATGAAAAACTGTTTTTT.

J is TRBJ2-5 and V is TRBV9, with 8 bases matching TRBD2. Germline V gene sequence: CDR1 SGDLS, CDR2 YYNGEE. CDR3 length: 14 amino acids. V shed 3 bases and J 5 bases; nucleotides not matched to a gene: 6. The CDR3 protein is CASSASGGRETQYF. The CDR3 DNA sequence: TGTGCCAGCAGCGCCAGCGGGGGCAGGGAGACCCAGTACTTC. The complete variable domain, with remaining parts taken from reference TRBV9 and TRBJ2-5, reads DSGVTQTPKHLITATGQRVTLRCSPRSGDLSVYWYQQSLDQGLQFLIQYYNGEERAKGNILERFSAQQFPDLHSELNLSSLELGDSALYFCASSASGGRETQYFGPGTRLLVL.

The J gene is TRBJ1-5, the V gene TRBV5-8; the D gene is possibly TRBD1 (6 bases). Germline CDR1 and CDR2: SGHTS and YDEGEE. The CDR3 extends over 15 amino acids. Trimming took off 0 bases at V and 0 bases at J, with 7 bases between the two ends. CDR3 sequence: CASSLGTVSNQPQHF. In DNA, the CDR3 is TGTGCCAGCAGCTTGGGGACAGTTAGCAATCAGCCCCAGCATTTT.

In its sample, this clone was seen a few times. The chain recombines TRBV19 with TRBJ2-5; TRBD2 matches at 7 bases. There are 14 residues in the CDR3. V dropped 7 bases and J dropped 4; count of bases not matched to a gene: 9. Per germline, CDR1 LNHDA and CDR2 SQIVND (reference sequence). This CDR3 reads CASTKDGGIETQYF. CDR3 nucleotide sequence: TGTGCCAGTACGAAGGACGGGGGGATAGAGACCCAGTACTTC.

This chain connects TRBV24-1 to TRBJ2-7; 10 bases map to TRBD2. The junction had 6 bases not matched to a gene; V was cut back by 3 bases and J by 2 bases. Per the germline V gene, CDR1 is KGHDR and CDR2 is SFDVKD. The CDR3 extends over 16 amino acids. In DNA form, the CDR3 reads TGTGCCACCAGTGATGGGGGTAGCGGGAGGCCCTACGAGCAGTACTTC. This translates into CATSDGGSGRPYEQYF.

The rearrangement uses TRBV5-1 and TRBJ2-1, with D perhaps TRBD2 (6 bases). The germline V and J ends were trimmed by 4 bases and 7 bases, with 21 bases remaining between them. The CDR3 loop spans 16 amino acids. Germline V CDR1 and CDR2: SGHRS, YFSETQ. Here the CDR3 reads CASSSRAGSVLNEQFF. Here the CDR3 DNA reads TGCGCCAGCAGCAGCCGAGCGGGTTCGGTTTTAAATGAGCAGTTCTTC.

This clone was observed a single time. V is TRBV7-2 and J is TRBJ1-1; 8 positions match TRBD1. CDR3 size: 14 residues. Germline CDR1 SGHTA, CDR2 FQGNSA. The junction had 6 bases not matched to a gene; V was cut back by 5 bases and J by 4 bases. CDR3 sequence: CASSPGQGGTEAFF. Written as DNA, the CDR3 is TGTGCCAGCAGCCCTGGACAGGGCGGCACTGAAGCTTTCTTT. The complete variable domain, with remaining parts taken from reference TRBV7-2 and TRBJ1-1, reads GAGVSQSPSNKVTEKGKDVELRCDPISGHTALYWYRQSLGQGLEFLIYFQGNSAPDKSGLPSDRFSAERTGGSVSTLTIQRTQQEDSAVYLCASSPGQGGTEAFFGQGTRLTVV.

This chain links TRBV2 with TRBJ1-1; TRBD1 might be the D (6 bases). V was clipped by 5 bases and J by 4 bases, with 14 bases between them. The length of the CDR3 is 14 residues. Germline lookup yields CDR1 SNHLY and CDR2 FYNNEI. CDR3 nucleotide sequence: TGTGCCAGCAGTCTTCGGACAGCTACCACTGAAGCTTTCTTT. Residues: CASSLRTATTEAFF.

V is TRBV18 and J is TRBJ2-7, with D perhaps matching TRBD1 (7 bases). Trimming took 2 bases from V and 0 from J, leaving 17 bases between them. Germline V gene data show CDR1 as KGHSH and CDR2 as LQKENI. The CDR3 is made up of 17 amino acids. CDR3 residues: CASSPSAPGGSSYEQYF. The CDR3 DNA sequence: TGTGCCAGCTCACCATCCGCCCCAGGGGGGAGCTCCTACGAGCAGTACTTC.

In its sample, this clone ranks as medium-sized (0.01 to 0.1%). The chain carries TRBV6-5 and TRBJ2-7, with D unresolved. The CDR3 extends over 12 amino acids. In germline, CDR1 is MNHEY, CDR2 SVGAGI. Trimming shortened V by 8 bases and J by 3 bases, and 11 bases separated the two germline ends. CDR3 bases: TGTGCCAGCCGGAGAAAGGACTACGAGCAGTACTTC. It specifies CASRRKDYEQYF.

This chain joins TRBV4-1 and TRBJ2-1, with D possibly being TRBD2 (5 bases). The germline V gene encodes CDR1 MGHRA and CDR2 YSYEKL. V lost 6 bases, J lost 3 bases, and 18 bases lay in between. This CDR3 has 16 amino acids. CDR3 DNA: TGCGCCAGCAGACCGAATGAGGGCGCGTACTACAATGAGCAGTTCTTC. Translation: CASRPNEGAYYNEQFF.

This rearrangement joins TRBV10-1 to TRBJ1-1; 9 bases are a match to TRBD1. The CDR3 sequence is 13 residues long. J lost 6 bases, V lost 8 bases, and 7 bases had no gene match. CDR1 and CDR2 (germline): WNHNN, SYGVQD (reference sequence). CDR3 loop: CASGTGSGPEAFF. CDR3 in DNA: TGCGCCAGCGGGACAGGGTCAGGGCCTGAAGCTTTCTTT.